In its sample, the clone carrying this T cell receptor beta chain was seen a few times. Its antigen is unidentified. Bone marrow was sampled from every patient at the time of active disease. These data are taken from a study of read filtering for tumor transcriptome and immune sequencing. Study information: Patients were 17 male and 13 to 15 female, mean age 65.9 years, range 47 to 80. TCR-mapped reads were about 4 to 11 million with IR-seq versus roughly 85 to 1,300 with RNA-seq.

Molecular barcoded adaptors covering alpha/delta and beta/gamma chains were used on approximately 400 ng RNA. TCRdb redid the calling of the reads with MiXCR, one entry per CDR3 protein. Of over 90,000 distinct CDR3 sequences listed, approximately 21% are singletons. V was pared by 3 bases and J by 3 bases, with 7 bases of the junction left unmatched. Germline loops: CDR1 LNHNV, CDR2 YYDKDF (reference sequence). The CDR3 has 16 residues. Overall study findings and caveats: The CD138-negative fraction was mixed bone marrow immune cells, not pure T cells.

This sequence was found in a donor older than 35 with multiple myeloma. The gene calls are TRBV15 and TRBJ2-5; 10 nucleotides line up with TRBD1. Material: a population of CD138-negative cells sorted from bone marrow. The CDR3 DNA sequence: TGTGCCACCAGCAGGGCCCCGGGACAGGGGAAAGAGACCCAGTACTTC. Amino acid sequence: CATSRAPGQGKETQYF.